Listed here are 26 T cell receptor beta chains from one sample, sequenced in a study of blood T cell repertoires in COVID-19. Produced via immunoSEQ multiplex PCR; TCRdb's table is partial and in-frame only. The sample consists of around 150,000 clones, over 60% of them appearing once. Sequencing was done on a sample of PBMCs or T cells enriched from blood (not recorded which). These receptors came from a woman aged 45-60 years who had recovered from COVID-19.

The chain has TRBV2 and TRBJ1-6, with a possible D match to TRBD1 (5 bases). The CDR3 loop spans 16 amino acids. The germline gives CDR1 SNHLY, CDR2 FYNNEI. The ends were cut back, 2 bases at V and 0 bases at J, with 8 bases in the middle. This CDR3 reads CASSEWGGSYNSPLHF. CDR3 nucleotide sequence: TGTGCCAGCAGTGAATGGGGGGGCTCCTATAATTCACCCCTCCACTTT.

This chain links TRBV6-6 with TRBJ1-6; D may be TRBD1 (5 bases). V was clipped by 5 bases and J by 8 bases, with 13 bases between them. There are 14 residues in the CDR3. Germline CDR1 and CDR2: MNHNY and SVGAGI (reference sequence). This chain's CDR3 is CASSHRQGDSPLHF. CDR3 coding DNA: TGTGCCAGCAGTCACCGGCAGGGTGATTCACCCCTCCACTTT.

V and J are TRBV3-1 (or the pseudogene TRBV3-2) and TRBJ2-6, with D uncertain. This CDR3 has 15 residues. V was clipped by 4 bases and J by 0 bases, with 7 bases between them. Germline CDR1 is LGHDT and CDR2 is YNNKEL (reference sequence). This chain's CDR3 is CASSPYRSGANVLTF. The CDR3 coding sequence is TGTGCCAGCAGCCCCTATCGCTCTGGGGCCAACGTCCTGACTTTC.

The chain recombines TRBV18 with TRBJ1-1, with 8 bases aligning to TRBD1. In germline, CDR1 is KGHSH, CDR2 LQKENI. V trimming: 4 bases; J trimming: 6 bases; junction bases outside the gene matches: 4. This CDR3 has 13 amino acids. The CDR3: CASSLQGAAEAFF. The CDR3 DNA is TGTGCCAGCTCACTGCAGGGGGCCGCTGAAGCTTTCTTT.

Written as DNA, the CDR3 is TGTGCCAGCTCACCAGTGACACAAGAGAGATATGGCTACACCTTC. Protein product: CASSPVTQERYGYTF. The chain is built from TRBV18 and TRBJ1-2; D is undetermined. The ends were cut back, 2 bases at V and 5 bases at J, with 15 bases in the middle. Per germline, CDR1 KGHSH and CDR2 LQKENI. This CDR3 has 15 residues.

The rearrangement links TRBV30 to TRBJ1-4, with D possibly TRBD1 on 5 matching bases. V was cut by 5 bases and J by 8 bases, with 21 bases left in between. Germline loops: CDR1 GTSNPN, CDR2 SVGIG (reference sequence). The length of the CDR3 is 15 residues. The DNA for the CDR3 is TGTGCCTGGGGAGGAGACAGCCCCCTTGGAGAAAAACTGTTTTTT. Translation gives CAWGGDSPLGEKLFF.

The rearrangement uses TRBV7-9 and TRBJ1-1; no clear D gene. Germline assignment: CDR1 SEHNR and CDR2 FQNEAQ (reference sequence). This CDR3 is 13 amino acids long. V gave up 5 bases and J gave up 1 base, with 8 bases separating them. CDR3 in amino acids: CASSLAGNTEAFF. For the CDR3, the DNA is TGTGCCAGCAGCCTCGCGGGGAACACTGAAGCTTTCTTT.

The CDR3 bases are TGTGCCAGCAAACGGTCAGGAAACACCATATATTTT. It codes for CASKRSGNTIYF. This chain connects TRBV6-5 to TRBJ1-3; no clear D. Germline lookup yields CDR1 MNHEY and CDR2 SVGAGI. V lost 7 bases and J 4 bases, leaving 8 bases between the germline ends. The CDR3 covers 12 residues.

This clone was counted a single time. This rearrangement joins TRBV5-6 to TRBJ2-1, with a possible D match to TRBD1 (6 bases). The CDR3 loop spans 14 amino acids. Trimming stripped 5 bases from V and 0 bases from J, with 9 bases between. Germline V gene lookup returns CDR1 SGHDT and CDR2 YYEEEE. This CDR3 reads CASRQGSSYNEQFF. CDR3 nucleotides: TGTGCCAGCAGGCAGGGGAGCTCCTACAATGAGCAGTTCTTC.

The gene calls are TRBV3-1 (or the pseudogene TRBV3-2) and TRBJ1-6; possibly TRBD1 for D (5 bases). There are 16 residues in the CDR3. Germline V gene sequence: CDR1 LGHDT, CDR2 YNNKEL (reference sequence). With 2 bases removed from V and 8 bases from J, the gap between germline ends came to 16 bases. The DNA for the CDR3 is TGTGCCAGCAGCCAAACGACAGTTTACCAACATTCACCCCTCCACTTT. Its protein product is CASSQTTVYQHSPLHF.

This chain uses TRBV7-9 with TRBJ2-5, with D perhaps matching TRBD1 (6 bases). Between the trimmed V and J ends, which lost 5 bases and 4 bases, there was a span of 20 bases. CDR1 is SEHNR, CDR2 FQNEAQ, per germline (reference sequence). The CDR3 is 16 amino acids. In DNA, the CDR3 is TGTGCCAGCAGCCTCCCACAGGGTAGTCTTGCAGAGACCCAGTACTTC. Its protein is CASSLPQGSLAETQYF.

This clone was seen just once. The chain is built from TRBV7-9 and TRBJ1-2; perhaps TRBD1 as D (5 bases). The CDR3 is made up of 15 amino acids. Germline V gene sequence: CDR1 SEHNR, CDR2 FQNEAQ (reference sequence). With 1 base removed from V and 2 bases from J, the gap between germline ends came to 11 bases. Written as DNA, the CDR3 is TGTGCCAGCAGCTTAGAGGCGACAGTCAACTATGGCTACACCTTC. This encodes CASSLEATVNYGYTF.

This sequence joins TRBV5-1 and TRBJ2-3; D possibly corresponds to TRBD2 (7 bases). There are 17 residues in the CDR3. Trimming stripped 4 bases from V and 0 bases from J, with 18 bases between. Germline assignment: CDR1 SGHRS and CDR2 YFSETQ. CDR3 sequence: CASSPVGAGVSTDTQYF. CDR3 bases: TGCGCCAGCAGCCCGGTGGGGGCGGGGGTTAGCACAGATACGCAGTATTTT. Using reference TRBV5-1 and TRBJ2-3 for the parts outside the CDR3, the full variable domain is KAGVTQTPRYLIKTRGQQVTLSCSPISGHRSVSWYQQTPGQGLQFLFEYFSETQRNKGNFPGRFSGRQFSNSRSEMNVSTLELGDSALYLCASSPVGAGVSTDTQYFGPGTRLTVL.

V gene TRBV2 combines with J gene TRBJ2-7; 9 nucleotides match TRBD2. Germline CDR1 reads SNHLY; CDR2 reads FYNNEI. V shed 10 bases and J 4 bases; nucleotides not matched to a gene: 11. CDR3 length equals 14 residues. This CDR3 is CATLGIAGVYEQYF. The CDR3, as DNA: TGTGCCACCCTCGGAATAGCGGGAGTGTACGAGCAGTACTTC.

The chain recombines TRBV12-3 or TRBV12-4 with TRBJ1-5; no definite D call. Trimming stripped 2 bases from V and 7 bases from J, with 9 bases between. CDR3 length: 13 amino acids. Written as DNA, the CDR3 is TGTGCCAGCAGTTTATCACAGCTACAGCCCCAGCATTTT. Its protein product is CASSLSQLQPQHF.

The chain recombines TRBV7-8 with TRBJ2-5, with 12 bases lining up with TRBD1. CDR3 length: 17 amino acids. CDR1 SGHVS and CDR2 FQNEAQ come from the germline V gene. With 0 bases clipped from V and 5 bases from J, the junction kept 7 bases outside the gene matches. The CDR3 loop is CASSLALGQGARETQYF. Written as DNA, the CDR3 is TGTGCCAGCAGCTTAGCGCTGGGACAGGGGGCTAGGGAGACCCAGTACTTC.

V usage is TRBV27 and J usage is TRBJ2-3, with D hard to call. The V end lost 6 bases, the J end lost 7 bases, and 8 bases lay between the germline ends. The CDR3 covers 11 residues. Germline V gives CDR1 MNHEY, CDR2 SMNVEV (reference sequence). CDR3 loop: CASREPHTQYF. The DNA of the CDR3 is TGTGCCAGCAGAGAGCCGCATACGCAGTATTTT.

The gene calls are TRBV5-5 and TRBJ1-4, with 10 bases lining up with TRBD1. Trimming cost V 4 bases and J 5 bases; bases outside gene matches: 8. The V gene's germline CDR1 is SGHKS and CDR2 YYEKEE (reference sequence). The CDR3 runs 16 residues. CDR3: CASSTGTGARNEKLFF. CDR3 in DNA: TGTGCCAGCAGCACCGGGACAGGGGCTAGAAATGAAAAACTGTTTTTT.

The chain uses TRBV6-1 and TRBJ1-2, with TRBD1 matching over 10 bases. In germline, CDR1 is MNHNS, CDR2 SASEGT. Trimming at V came to 1 base and at J to 10 bases, leaving 15 bases not matched to a gene. This CDR3 spans 17 amino acids. CDR3 protein: CASSEVGSVRDRGAYTF. Here the CDR3 DNA reads TGTGCCAGCAGTGAAGTGGGGTCGGTCCGGGACAGGGGTGCCTACACCTTC.

The chain uses TRBV18 and TRBJ1-4; 8 bases match TRBD1. Germline V gene sequence: CDR1 KGHSH, CDR2 LQKENI. V shed 1 base, J shed 5 bases, and the junction held 6 bases outside the gene matches. There are 16 residues in the CDR3. The CDR3 loop is CASSPLRTGKNEKLFF. Here the CDR3 DNA reads TGTGCCAGCTCACCACTAAGGACAGGGAAAAATGAAAAACTGTTTTTT.

The chain uses TRBV28 and TRBJ2-1; D uncertain. Germline CDR1 is MDHEN and CDR2 is SYDVKM. The germline V and J ends were trimmed by 1 base and 9 bases, with 4 bases remaining between them. The CDR3 runs 11 residues. The CDR3 DNA is TGTGCCAGCAGTTTATCGGTTGAGCAGTTCTTC. It yields the protein CASSLSVEQFF. The entire variable domain, with the rest obtained from reference TRBV28 and TRBJ2-1, is as follows: DVKVTQSSRYLVKRTGEKVFLECVQDMDHENMFWYRQDPGLGLRLIYFSYDVKMKEKGDIPEGYSVSREKKERFSLILESASTNQTSMYLCASSLSVEQFFGPGTRLTVL.

The gene calls are TRBV21-1 and TRBJ1-5; whether TRBD1, the table's D call, matches the DNA was not checked. TRBV21-1 counts as a pseudogene. The CDR3 totals 18 residues. The CDR3 here is CASSPPPRQGLGNQPQHF. CDR3 nucleotide sequence: TGTGCCAGCAGCCCACCTCCCCGGCAGGGATTAGGCAATCAGCCCCAGCATTTT.

The chain has TRBV4-1 and TRBJ2-5, with 8 bases lining up with TRBD2. V was pared by 2 bases and J by 2 bases, with 7 bases of the junction left unmatched. Per germline, CDR1 MGHRA and CDR2 YSYEKL. CDR3 length equals 16 residues. The CDR3 loop is CASSQTPGLGQETQYF. CDR3 nucleotides: TGCGCCAGCAGCCAAACCCCGGGACTAGGGCAAGAGACCCAGTACTTC.

V is TRBV3-1 (or the pseudogene TRBV3-2) and J is TRBJ2-5; 8 nucleotides match TRBD2. CDR1 and CDR2 from the germline V gene are LGHDT and YNNKEL (reference sequence). V shed 0 bases, J shed 4 bases, and the junction held 4 bases outside the gene matches. The CDR3 is 15 amino acids. CDR3 DNA sequence: TGTGCCAGCAGCCAAGAGGGACTAGTGGGAGAGACCCAGTACTTC. It translates to CASSQEGLVGETQYF.

V and J are TRBV2 and TRBJ1-1; no firm D call. CDR1 is SNHLY and CDR2 is FYNNEI in the germline V gene. This CDR3 spans 13 amino acids. With 4 bases removed from V and 0 bases from J, the gap between germline ends came to 6 bases. This CDR3 is CASSVVLNTEAFF. CDR3 DNA: TGTGCCAGCAGTGTCGTCCTGAACACTGAAGCTTTCTTT.

The chain is built from TRBV9 and TRBJ2-3; 11 nucleotides match TRBD2. The V gene's germline CDR1 is SGDLS and CDR2 YYNGEE. This CDR3 comprises 16 residues. J lost 5 bases, V lost 0 bases, and 5 bases had no gene match. CDR3 bases: TGTGCCAGCAGCGTAGTAGCGGGGGGGCGTGGAGATACGCAGTATTTT. Amino acid sequence: CASSVVAGGRGDTQYF.